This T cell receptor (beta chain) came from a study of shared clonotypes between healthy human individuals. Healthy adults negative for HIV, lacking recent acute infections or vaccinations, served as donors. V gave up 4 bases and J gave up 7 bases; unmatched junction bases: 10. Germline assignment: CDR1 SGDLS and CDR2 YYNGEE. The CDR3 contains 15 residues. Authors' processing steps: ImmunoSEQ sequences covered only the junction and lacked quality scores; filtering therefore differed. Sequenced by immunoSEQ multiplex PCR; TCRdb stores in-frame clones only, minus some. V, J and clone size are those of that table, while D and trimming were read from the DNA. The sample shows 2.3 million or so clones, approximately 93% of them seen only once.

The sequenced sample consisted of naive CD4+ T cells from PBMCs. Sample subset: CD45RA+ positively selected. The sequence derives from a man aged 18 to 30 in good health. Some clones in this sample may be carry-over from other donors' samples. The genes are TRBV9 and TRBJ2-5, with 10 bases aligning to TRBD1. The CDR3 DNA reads TGTGCCAGCAGCCAGCTGGGGACAGGGGTCGGGACCCAGTACTTC. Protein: CASSQLGTGVGTQYF.